The 29 T cell receptor beta chains listed next were all sequenced from one sample in a study of T cell responses to AZD1222 COVID-19 vaccine. TCRdb's copy holds only in-frame clones and misses some; the assay was immunoSEQ multiplex PCR. Here the sample spans roughly 120,000 clones, 85% to 90% being singletons. The sample in question was peripheral blood, obtained 28 days after the second AZD1222 dose. These receptors were obtained from an adult who received the AZD1222 COVID-19 vaccine.

The J gene is TRBJ1-2, the V gene TRBV12-3 or TRBV12-4; D is possibly TRBD1 (6 bases). This CDR3 has 12 amino acids. Trimming left V 3 bases short and J 6 bases short, with 8 bases between. This CDR3 is CASSFNRDGYTF. The CDR3 coding sequence is TGTGCCAGCAGTTTTAACAGGGATGGCTACACCTTC.

This chain connects TRBV9 to TRBJ2-7; 7 bases map to TRBD1. The CDR3 is 14 amino acids. The germline CDR1 and CDR2 sequences are SGDLS and YYNGEE. Trimming cost V 0 bases and J 2 bases; bases outside gene matches: 2. The CDR3 here is CASSVGQGPYEQYF. The DNA for the CDR3 is TGTGCCAGCAGCGTAGGACAGGGACCCTACGAGCAGTACTTC. The full variable domain, completed using reference TRBV9 and TRBJ2-7, is DSGVTQTPKHLITATGQRVTLRCSPRSGDLSVYWYQQSLDQGLQFLIQYYNGEERAKGNILERFSAQQFPDLHSELNLSSLELGDSALYFCASSVGQGPYEQYFGPGTRLTVT.

V and J are TRBV9 and TRBJ2-1; D remains unclear. Trimming cost V 4 bases and J 6 bases, with 11 bases left between them. From germline, CDR1 is SGDLS and CDR2 YYNGEE. This CDR3 is 13 amino acids long. The CDR3: CASSLGRTNEQFF. The CDR3 DNA sequence: TGTGCCAGCAGCCTAGGACGAACCAATGAGCAGTTCTTC.

This clone has only a few counts. The chain recombines TRBV5-6 with TRBJ1-2; TRBD1 matches at 10 bases. This CDR3 spans 15 amino acids. J lost 4 bases, V lost 0 bases, and 3 bases had no gene match. CDR1 is SGHDT and CDR2 is YYEEEE in the germline V gene. The CDR3 nucleotides read TGTGCCAGCAGCTTGGCGACAGGGGGCGTCTATGGCTACACCTTC. Translated, it gives CASSLATGGVYGYTF.

The CDR3 DNA reads as TGTGCCAGCAGTGTAGGAACCGGGACAGGGGTTGAAAAACTGTTTTTT. As protein: CASSVGTGTGVEKLFF. The chain joins TRBV28 to TRBJ1-4, with TRBD1 matching over 10 bases. J was trimmed by 7 bases and V by 5 bases; bases with no gene match: 10. This CDR3 region has 16 residues. Germline V gene lookup returns CDR1 MDHEN and CDR2 SYDVKM.

The V and J genes are TRBV27 and TRBJ1-1; D is unresolved. Trimming took 6 bases from V and 6 from J, leaving 20 bases between them. Germline CDR1 MNHEY, CDR2 SMNVEV (reference sequence). The CDR3 has 15 amino acids. CDR3: CASSVSATVHAEAFF. The CDR3, as DNA: TGTGCCAGCAGCGTATCGGCTACCGTTCACGCTGAAGCTTTCTTT.

The genes are TRBV21-1 and TRBJ1-1; the DNA was not used to check the table's D call, TRBD1. TRBV21-1 is a known pseudogene. This CDR3 is 15 amino acids long. The CDR3, as DNA: TGTGCCAGCAGCCGAGCCACAGGGTTTAACACTGAAGCTTTCTTT. Amino acid sequence: CASSRATGFNTEAFF.

Concerning this clone: The junction shows a germline mismatch at one end, possibly a read error. The chain combines TRBV25-1 with TRBJ1-4; D unclear. Germline V CDR1 and CDR2: MGHDK, SYGVNS. The CDR3 consists of 14 residues. CDR3 nucleotide sequence: TGTGTCAGCAGTGAGACAAGAACTAATGAAAAACTGTTTTTT. Residues: CVSSETRTNEKLFF.

In this sample, this clone turned up once. The genes are TRBV20-1 and TRBJ1-2; D not certain. The CDR3 consists of 11 residues. The germline V gene encodes CDR1 DFQATT and CDR2 SNEGSKA (reference sequence). V was cut by 3 bases and J by 3 bases, with 5 bases left in between. The CDR3 protein is CSARTYYGYTF. The CDR3 coding sequence is TGCAGTGCTAGGACGTACTATGGCTACACCTTC.

The chain is built from TRBV29-1 and TRBJ1-1, with D maybe TRBD1 (6 bases). The CDR3 runs to 12 residues. V was trimmed by 7 bases and J by 0 bases, leaving 9 bases between them. Germline lookup yields CDR1 SQVTM and CDR2 ANQGSEA. DNA for the CDR3: TGCAGCGCGACAGGTCTGAACACTGAAGCTTTCTTT. This encodes CSATGLNTEAFF. Full variable domain (remainder filled in from reference TRBV29-1 and TRBJ1-1): SAVISQKPSRDICQRGTSLTIQCQVDSQVTMMFWYRQQPGQSLTLIATANQGSEATYESGFVIDKFPISRPNLTFSTLTVSNMSPEDSSIYLCSATGLNTEAFFGQGTRLTVV.

The rearrangement links TRBV2 to TRBJ2-3, with 11 bases identical to TRBD1. This CDR3 comprises 15 residues. From germline, CDR1 is SNHLY and CDR2 FYNNEI. The ends lost 3 bases at V and 4 bases at J; junction bases unmatched: 3. The CDR3 DNA follows: TGTGCCAGCAGTGACGAGGGACAGGGGGCAGATACGCAGTATTTT. It yields the protein CASSDEGQGADTQYF. Complete variable domain (other parts from reference TRBV2 and TRBJ2-3): EPEVTQTPSHQVTQMGQEVILRCVPISNHLYFYWYRQILGQKVEFLVSFYNNEISEKSEIFDDQFSVERPDGSNFTLKIRSTKLEDSAMYFCASSDEGQGADTQYFGPGTRLTVL.

The V gene is TRBV4-1, the J gene TRBJ2-2, with 12 nucleotides matching TRBD2. This CDR3 contains 22 residues. In germline, CDR1 is MGHRA, CDR2 YSYEKL. The trim removed 4 bases at V and 0 bases at J, leaving 18 bases unmatched. CDR3 DNA: TGCGCCAGCAGCCGTATACAACTGAGACTAGCGGGAGTTAGAGCGAACACCGGGGAGCTGTTTTTT. Protein product: CASSRIQLRLAGVRANTGELFF.

This chain uses TRBV18 with TRBJ2-2; D gene ambiguous. The V end was cut by 2 bases, the J end by 3 bases, with 10 bases between. The germline gives CDR1 KGHSH, CDR2 LQKENI. This CDR3 comprises 15 residues. CDR3 sequence (DNA): TGTGCCAGCTCACCAAGTAACAGAGACACCGGGGAGCTGTTTTTT. Translation gives CASSPSNRDTGELFF.

The V and J genes are TRBV5-4 and TRBJ1-1; a weak D match, TRBD1 (5 bases). The germline V gene has CDR1 SGHNT and CDR2 YYREEE (reference sequence). The CDR3 has 17 amino acids. V was pared by 6 bases and J by 0 bases, with 21 bases between. CDR3 residues: CASMNDPRQSMNTEAFF. The CDR3 coding sequence is TGTGCCAGCATGAATGACCCGAGACAGTCTATGAACACTGAAGCTTTCTTT.

This rearrangement joins TRBV9 to TRBJ2-6; TRBD2 matches 9 bases. Germline trimming cut 3 bases from V and 4 bases from J; bases unmatched to any gene: 14. Germline CDR1 reads SGDLS; CDR2 reads YYNGEE. The CDR3 has 19 amino acids. The CDR3 spells CASSGLGSSGVTGANVLTF. CDR3 nucleotides: TGTGCCAGCAGCGGTCTGGGTTCTAGCGGGGTTACGGGGGCCAACGTCCTGACTTTC.

The CDR3 region is CASSQGEGAAYEQYF. The CDR3 nucleotides read TGCGCCAGCAGCCAAGGCGAGGGGGCAGCCTACGAGCAGTACTTC. The chain combines TRBV4-3 with TRBJ2-7, with 7 positions matching TRBD1. This CDR3 is built from 15 residues. J lost 2 bases, V lost 1 base, and 5 bases had no gene match. Germline assignment: CDR1 LGHNA and CDR2 YSLEER.

This clone is a singleton in its sample. The chain links TRBV5-1 to TRBJ2-7, with a possible D match to TRBD2 (5 bases). This CDR3 contains 12 residues. Germline assignment: CDR1 SGHRS and CDR2 YFSETQ. Trimming cost V 0 bases and J 5 bases, with 6 bases left between them. The DNA for the CDR3 is TGCGCCAGCAGCTTGGCCGGGAACGAGCAGTACTTC. As protein: CASSLAGNEQYF.

V gene TRBV4-1 combines with J gene TRBJ2-2; the D gene is possibly TRBD2 (5 bases). From germline, CDR1 is MGHRA and CDR2 YSYEKL. V gave up 2 bases and J gave up 6 bases, with 16 bases separating them. This CDR3 contains 16 residues. CDR3 loop: CASSQNPTRGAGELFF. CDR3 DNA: TGCGCCAGCAGCCAAAACCCCACACGGGGAGCCGGGGAGCTGTTTTTT.

This chain joins TRBV29-1 and TRBJ1-1, with D unclear. The CDR3 spans 11 residues. From germline, CDR1 is SQVTM and CDR2 ANQGSEA. Trimming took off 4 bases at V and 4 bases at J, with 7 bases between the two ends. Here the CDR3 reads CSVARFTEAFF. CDR3 DNA sequence: TGCAGCGTTGCCAGATTCACTGAAGCTTTCTTT.

This clone was recorded once. The rearrangement joins TRBV30 to TRBJ1-5, with a possible D match to TRBD1 (6 bases). V was shortened by 5 bases and J by 3 bases, with 11 bases between the two germline ends. CDR3 length equals 13 residues. Per germline, CDR1 GTSNPN and CDR2 SVGIG (reference sequence). The CDR3: CAWGGHFNQPQHF. CDR3 in DNA: TGTGCCTGGGGGGGACACTTCAATCAGCCCCAGCATTTT.

J is TRBJ2-5 and V is TRBV11-3; maybe TRBD2 (6 bases). From germline, CDR1 is SGHNT and CDR2 YENEEA. The CDR3 consists of 14 residues. Trimming left V 5 bases short and J 1 base short, with 11 bases between. The DNA of the CDR3 is TGTGCCAGCAGCACGGGGGTGGGCCAAGAGACCCAGTACTTC. It yields the protein CASSTGVGQETQYF. The full variable domain, with the rest looked up from reference TRBV11-3 and TRBJ2-5, is EAGVVQSPRYKIIEKKQPVAFWCNPISGHNTLYWYLQNLGQGPELLIRYENEEAVDDSQLPKDRFSAERLKGVDSTLKIQPAELGDSAVYLCASSTGVGQETQYFGPGTRLLVL.

This clone has just one count. The rearrangement links TRBV7-9 to TRBJ2-2; D remains ambiguous. Looked up from germline, CDR1 is SEHNR and CDR2 is FQNEAQ (reference sequence). CDR3 length: 16 residues. Trimming stripped 1 base from V and 2 bases from J, with 11 bases between. The CDR3 nucleotides read TGTGCCAGCAGCTTAGACTGGCCAGATAACACCGGGGAGCTGTTTTTT. It encodes CASSLDWPDNTGELFF.

The chain joins TRBV28 to TRBJ2-7, with a tentative D call TRBD2 (5 bases). The ends were cut back, 4 bases at V and 3 bases at J, with 7 bases in the middle. Germline values: CDR1 MDHEN, CDR2 SYDVKM. This CDR3 has 12 amino acids. The CDR3 region is CASSSGIYEQYF. CDR3 DNA sequence: TGTGCCAGCAGTTCCGGGATCTACGAGCAGTACTTC.

The chain combines TRBV19 with TRBJ1-2, with D maybe TRBD1 (5 bases). The germline V gene encodes CDR1 LNHDA and CDR2 SQIVND (reference sequence). V gave up 6 bases and J gave up 0 bases, with 14 bases separating them. CDR3 length: 15 amino acids. The CDR3 bases are TGTGCCAGTAGGGGTTGGGACGGATCTAACTATGGCTACACCTTC. It yields the protein CASRGWDGSNYGYTF. The full variable domain, rest sourced from reference TRBV19 and TRBJ1-2, is DGGITQSPKYLFRKEGQNVTLSCEQNLNHDAMYWYRQDPGQGLRLIYYSQIVNDFQKGDIAEGYSVSREKKESFPLTVTSAQKNPTAFYLCASRGWDGSNYGYTFGSGTRLTVV.

V usage is TRBV18 and J usage is TRBJ2-3; a weak D match, TRBD2 (6 bases). The V end was cut by 3 bases, the J end by 6 bases, with 10 bases between. The CDR3 has 13 amino acids. CDR1 KGHSH and CDR2 LQKENI come from the germline V gene. This chain's CDR3 is CASSPNLADTQYF. The CDR3 DNA follows: TGTGCCAGCTCACCCAACCTAGCGGATACGCAGTATTTT.

V gene TRBV18 combines with J gene TRBJ2-5; 9 positions match TRBD2. From germline, CDR1 is KGHSH and CDR2 LQKENI. V shed 3 bases, J shed 3 bases, and the junction held 5 bases outside the gene matches. The length of the CDR3 is 15 residues. The CDR3 spells CASSPGLAGKETQYF. The CDR3 region has the DNA TGTGCCAGCTCACCGGGACTAGCTGGCAAAGAGACCCAGTACTTC.

This sequence joins TRBV5-6 and TRBJ1-4; D gene ambiguous. The germline gives CDR1 SGHDT, CDR2 YYEEEE. The CDR3 is 14 amino acids. The germline V and J ends were trimmed by 0 bases and 4 bases, with 7 bases remaining between them. CDR3 bases: TGTGCCAGCAGCTTGGGACTCATTAATGAAAAACTGTTTTTT. Protein sequence: CASSLGLINEKLFF.

This clone appeared a few times. This rearrangement joins TRBV2 to TRBJ1-5; 8 bases agree with TRBD1. Per germline, CDR1 SNHLY and CDR2 FYNNEI. This CDR3 comprises 13 residues. The V and J ends lost 6 bases and 8 bases, in that order; junction bases with no gene match: 6. The CDR3 protein is CASSDRGTEPQHF. The CDR3, as DNA: TGTGCCAGCAGCGACAGGGGTACGGAGCCCCAGCATTTT.

This chain connects TRBV7-2 to TRBJ2-7, with 7 bases identical to TRBD1. With V trimmed by 4 bases and J by 5 bases, 8 bases remained unmatched. The V gene's germline CDR1 is SGHTA and CDR2 FQGNSA. There are 14 residues in the CDR3. CDR3 sequence: CASSYNRGSHEQYF. Here the CDR3 DNA reads TGTGCCAGCAGCTACAACAGGGGTAGCCACGAGCAGTACTTC.